Listed below are T cell receptor beta chains from one sample, sequenced in a study of cytomegalovirus exposure and HLA in healthy donors. The protocol was immunoSEQ multiplex PCR, while the TCRdb copy is restricted to in-frame clones and leaves out a portion. This table holds about 190,000 clones, 75% to 85% found once. The sequenced sample consisted of PBMCs. These receptors all come from a boy younger than 18 in good health and CMV-seronegative. The CDR3 runs from the conserved cysteine through the conserved F or W. A D gene is named only where the DNA matches it firmly. A row's size may be missing; if present it is once, few, many or a size class.

>NA|NA|TRBJ1-1|TRBV5-6
TGTGCCATCTTAGGCCAACAGAGTTCTAACACTGAAGCTTTCTTT
CAILGQQSSNTEAFF
>NA|few|TRBJ1-4|TRBV4-1
TGCGCCAGCAGCCAAGATCAAGGACCAGGGGTGAGACTGTTTTTT
CASSQDQGPGVRLFF
>TRBD1|NA|TRBJ2-4|TRBV7-2
TGTGCCAGCAGCTCACGACAGGGAATTACCAAAAACATTCAGTACTTC
CASSSRQGITKNIQYF
>NA|NA|TRBJ2-7|TRBV6-5
TGTGCCAGCAGTTTTTCCCCGTTCCGCTCCTACGAGCAGTACTTC
CASSFSPFRSYEQYF
>TRBD2|NA|TRBJ2-1|TRBV5-1
TGCGCCAGCAGCTCAATCGGGACTAGCGGTGACTCCGACATCGACTACAATGAGCAGTTCTTC
CASSSIGTSGDSDIDYNEQFF
>NA|few|TRBJ1-4|TRBV9
TGTGCCAGCAGCGTAGGAGCAGCGGCTAATGAAAAACTGTTTTTT
CASSVGAAANEKLFF
>TRBD1|NA|TRBJ2-5|TRBV5-1
TGCGCCAGCAGCCCCGGGGATCGGACAGGGGGCGGCCAAGAGACCCAGTACTTC
CASSPGDRTGGGQETQYF
>TRBD2|NA|TRBJ2-1|TRBV7-3
TGTGCCAGCAGCTCCCTAGCGGGGGGAAGGGAGCAGTTCTTC
CASSSLAGGREQFF
>TRBD1|NA|TRBJ2-5|TRBV6-1
TGTGCCAGCAGTGTTTCGGACAGGGTCCAAGAGACCCAGTACTTC
CASSVSDRVQETQYF
>NA|NA|TRBJ2-5|TRBV21-1
TGTGCCAGCAGCCCCCTAGCGGGAGAGACCCAGTACTTC
CASSPLAGETQYF
>TRBD1|NA|TRBJ1-2|TRBV5-4
TGTGCCAGCAGCTTGGAACGGACAGGAATCTATGGCTACACCTTC
CASSLERTGIYGYTF
>NA|NA|TRBJ2-7|TRBV5-8
TGTGCCAGCAGCCCGGACAGACGCGTCTACGAGCAGTACTTC
CASSPDRRVYEQYF
>NA|NA|TRBJ1-1|TRBV5-6
TGTGCCAGCAATCGGGGGGCCACTGAAGCTTTCTTT
CASNRGATEAFF
>NA|few|TRBJ2-4|TRBV30
TGTGCCTGGACCCACCCCCTGCAGGGTCAAAACATTCAGTACTTC
CAWTHPLQGQNIQYF
>NA|NA|TRBJ1-1|TRBV7-9
TGTTCCAGCAGCCCCACTACCGACCCTGGGGGGGCTGAAGCTTTCTTT
CSSSPTTDPGGAEAFF
>TRBD2|NA|TRBJ2-1|TRBV4-3
TGCGCCAGCAGCCAGGTCTTGGCGGGAGGACGGTACAATGAGCAGTTCTTC
CASSQVLAGGRYNEQFF
>NA|few|TRBJ1-5|TRBV27
TGTGCCAGCAGTTCTATAACAGCTGGCACTCACCCCAATCAGCCCCAGCATTTT
CASSSITAGTHPNQPQHF
>TRBD2|NA|TRBJ2-2|TRBV2
TGTGCCAGCAGACCCCTAGCGGTGAACACCGGGGAGCTGTTTTTT
CASRPLAVNTGELFF
>NA|NA|TRBJ1-1|TRBV27
TGTGCCAGCAGTTTAGATGGGGCCGACACTGAAGCTTTCTTT
CASSLDGADTEAFF
>TRBD1|NA|TRBJ1-4|TRBV7-7
TGTGCTAGCAGCTCAAGACAGGGAACTAATGAAAAACTGTTTTTT
CASSSRQGTNEKLFF
>NA|NA|TRBJ1-1|TRBV7-2
TGTGCCAGCAGCCTTGGGGCGGCTAGAGAAGCTTTCTTT
CASSLGAAREAFF
>NA|NA|TRBJ1-2|TRBV25-1
TGTGCCAGCAGTGAGCCTGGACAGCGCTATGGCTACACCTTC
CASSEPGQRYGYTF
>NA|NA|TRBJ2-1|TRBV6-4
TGTGCCAGCAGTGACTTGGGCAGGTCGATCGATGAGCAGTTCTTC
CASSDLGRSIDEQFF
>NA|NA|TRBJ2-1|TRBV11-3
TGTGCCAGCGCCCCGAGAGGTAGCCCCTACAATGAGCAGTTCTTC
CASAPRGSPYNEQFF
>TRBD1|once|TRBJ2-7|TRBV6-1
TGTGCCAGCAGAGAGGGGGCTTTAAACGAGCAGTACTTC
CASREGALNEQYF
>NA|NA|TRBJ2-5|TRBV5-8
TGTGCCAGCAGCTCTGTGGGGGGGCGAGAGACCCAGTACTTC
CASSSVGGRETQYF
>NA|NA|TRBJ1-2|TRBV6-6
TGTGCCAGCAGTGACTCCCAGTTTTATGGCTACACCTTC
CASSDSQFYGYTF
>NA|NA|TRBJ1-5|TRBV27
TGTGCCAGCAGTTTATCGATAAGGGGATTCGGCAATCAGCCCCAGCATTTT
CASSLSIRGFGNQPQHF
>TRBD1|NA|TRBJ2-7|TRBV5-4
TGTGCCAGCAGCTCCTCGGACAGGGCCGGACACGAGCAGTACTTC
CASSSSDRAGHEQYF
>TRBD1|NA|TRBJ2-7|TRBV7-6
TGTGCCAGCAGCTTAAATCCCCAGGGGGCCTCTTCCTACGAGCAGTACTTC
CASSLNPQGASSYEQYF
>NA|NA|TRBJ2-5|TRBV7-6
TGTGCCAGCAGCTATAGACAAGCAGAGACCCAGTACTTC
CASSYRQAETQYF
>TRBD2|NA|TRBJ2-2|TRBV7-2
TGTGCCAGTTGCCCAGCGGGAAGAGACACCGGGGAGCTGTTTTTT
CASCPAGRDTGELFF
>TRBD1|few|TRBJ2-7|TRBV7-8
TGTGCCAGCGCGGGACAGGCGGAGGGCGAGCAGTACTTC
CASAGQAEGEQYF
>NA|NA|TRBJ1-3|TRBV5-1
TGCGCCAGCAGCTTGGACAGGGATGGAAACACCATATATTTT
CASSLDRDGNTIYF
>NA|once|TRBJ1-1|TRBV7-2
TGTGCCAGCGGGTTAGCAGGGAGGACTGAAGCTTTCTTT
CASGLAGRTEAFF
>TRBD2|NA|TRBJ2-2|TRBV5-5
TGTGCCAGCAGCTTGTCAGCGGGAGAGGACACCGGGGAGCTGTTTTTT
CASSLSAGEDTGELFF
>TRBD2|NA|TRBJ2-3|TRBV7-9
TGTGCCAGCAGCGGAGGGCCGGGACTAGCGGGAGGTACGCAGTATTTT
CASSGGPGLAGGTQYF
>TRBD1|few|TRBJ1-5|TRBV19
TGTGCCAGTAGTGGGACAGGGTCGAATCAGCCCCAGCATTTT
CASSGTGSNQPQHF
>TRBD1|NA|TRBJ2-7|TRBV2
TGTGCCACCCTTCGGCCGGGACAGCATTATTTCAGATACGAGCAGTACTTC
CATLRPGQHYFRYEQYF
>NA|NA|TRBJ1-1|TRBV2
TGTGCCAGCAGTCGAGGGGGCACTGAAGCTTTCTTT
CASSRGGTEAFF
>TRBD1|NA|TRBJ1-2|TRBV5-6
TGTGCCAGCAGCTCCCTCGGGACAGTCTATGGCTACACCTTC
CASSSLGTVYGYTF
>TRBD1|NA|TRBJ2-7|TRBV5-6
TGTGCCAGCAGCTCCGGGACAGGAGTCTACGAGCAGTACTTC
CASSSGTGVYEQYF
>NA|NA|TRBJ2-3|TRBV5-1
TGCGCCAGCAGCCCCCCGCTAGGGGGTGGCACAGATACGCAGTATTTT
CASSPPLGGGTDTQYF
>NA|NA|TRBJ2-2|TRBV9
TGTGCCAGCAGCGACAGAACGAACACCGGGGAGCTGTTTTTT
CASSDRTNTGELFF
>NA|NA|TRBJ1-1|TRBV5-1
TGCGCCAGCAGCGCAACCCAGGGGCCGCACACTGAAGCTTTCTTT
CASSATQGPHTEAFF
>TRBD2|few|TRBJ2-4|TRBV7-8
TGTGCCAGCAGCTTTGGCGGGAGATTGGACAAAAACATTCAGTACTTC
CASSFGGRLDKNIQYF